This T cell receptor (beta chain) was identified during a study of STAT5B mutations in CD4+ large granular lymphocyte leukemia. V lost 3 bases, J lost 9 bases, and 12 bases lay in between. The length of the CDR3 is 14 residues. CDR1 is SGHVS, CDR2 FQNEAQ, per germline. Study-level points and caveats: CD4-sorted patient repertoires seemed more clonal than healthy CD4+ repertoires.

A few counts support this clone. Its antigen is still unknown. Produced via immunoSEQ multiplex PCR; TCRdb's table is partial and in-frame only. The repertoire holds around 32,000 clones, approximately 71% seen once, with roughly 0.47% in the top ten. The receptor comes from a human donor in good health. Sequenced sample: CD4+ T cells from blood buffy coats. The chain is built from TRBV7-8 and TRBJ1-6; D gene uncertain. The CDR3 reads CASSLATGPSPLHF. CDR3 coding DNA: TGTGCCAGCAGCTTGGCCACGGGCCCTTCACCCCTCCACTTT.